These 9 T cell receptor beta chains share one sample of origin, sequenced in a study of blood T cell repertoires in COVID-19. The data were produced by immunoSEQ multiplex PCR, yet TCRdb's version contains in-frame clones alone and is incomplete. The data show approximately 260,000 clones, approximately 78% seen once. The sequencing sample was made of peripheral blood. All receptors derive from a woman aged 60-75 years with active or convalescent COVID-19.

This rearrangement joins TRBV30 to TRBJ1-5; no clear D. The germline CDR1 and CDR2 sequences are GTSNPN and SVGIG (reference sequence). The CDR3 spans 15 residues. V was pared by 1 base and J by 0 bases, with 10 bases between. As DNA, the CDR3 is TGTGCCTGGAGTGGCGGGCCGGGTAGCAATCAGCCCCAGCATTTT. It specifies CAWSGGPGSNQPQHF.

V is TRBV5-1 and J is TRBJ2-5; 9 bases line up with TRBD1. V dropped 4 bases and J dropped 4; count of bases not matched to a gene: 5. The CDR3 runs 14 residues. Germline V gene lookup returns CDR1 SGHRS and CDR2 YFSETQ. CDR3 sequence reads: CASSGTGGPETQYF. CDR3 DNA: TGCGCCAGCAGCGGCACAGGGGGCCCAGAGACCCAGTACTTC.

This clone was seen once. V is TRBV19 and J is TRBJ1-1; a weak D match, TRBD1 (5 bases). V lost 7 bases and J 5 bases, leaving 11 bases between the germline ends. The CDR3 sequence is 12 residues long. From germline, CDR1 is LNHDA and CDR2 SQIVND (reference sequence). The CDR3 spells CASISGGTEAFF. CDR3 sequence (DNA): TGTGCCAGTATCTCGGGGGGGACTGAAGCTTTCTTT.

The genes are TRBV5-4 and TRBJ1-2; 9 bases fit TRBD1. J gave up 3 bases and V 0 bases, and 9 bases lay outside the gene matches. This CDR3 is 17 amino acids long. Germline V CDR1 and CDR2: SGHNT, YYREEE (reference sequence). CDR3 in DNA: TGTGCCAGCAGCTTGGGACAACAGGGGGCTAGCTACTATGGCTACACCTTC. It codes for CASSLGQQGASYYGYTF.

V is TRBV10-1 and J is TRBJ2-3, with 12 bases aligning to TRBD2. The CDR3 length is 16 residues. The germline gives CDR1 WNHNN, CDR2 SYGVQD (reference sequence). Unmatched junction bases numbered 5, after V lost 5 bases and J lost 2 bases. CDR3 bases: TGCGCCAGCAGTCCGACTAGCGGGGGCATCACAGATACGCAGTATTTT. Translating it yields CASSPTSGGITDTQYF.

This clone was counted a few times. The rearrangement links TRBV30 to TRBJ1-6; 12 nucleotides align to TRBD1. Germline V gives CDR1 GTSNPN, CDR2 SVGIG (reference sequence). CDR3 size: 18 residues. V trimming: 4 bases; J trimming: 3 bases; junction bases outside the gene matches: 10. CDR3 protein: CAWTSGQGAVHYNSPLHF. The CDR3 DNA sequence: TGTGCCTGGACTTCGGGACAGGGGGCCGTCCACTATAATTCACCCCTCCACTTT.

The chain combines TRBV11-3 with TRBJ2-3; 11 bases are shared with TRBD1. V shed 5 bases and J 1 base; nucleotides not matched to a gene: 8. Germline loops: CDR1 SGHNT, CDR2 YENEEA. The CDR3 has 17 residues. CDR3 DNA sequence: TGTGCCAGCAGCCCGTGGACAGGGGGCGGGGGCACAGATACGCAGTATTTT. This gives the protein CASSPWTGGGGTDTQYF.

Of note for this clone: This probably arose from a read error, given a far larger clone one base away. At the DNA level, this CDR3 is encoded by other sequences in the same sample as well. The chain has TRBV7-3 and TRBJ2-1; possible D gene TRBD1, 7 bases. Germline CDR1 is SGHTA and CDR2 is FQGTGA. The CDR3 is made up of 15 amino acids. V lost 5 bases and J 5 bases, leaving 16 bases between the germline ends. CDR3 in DNA: TGTGCCAGCAGCCCCAGGGGGGCGGGACACAATGAGCAGTTCTTC. Encoded protein: CASSPRGAGHNEQFF.

J is TRBJ1-2 and V is TRBV2; D is perhaps TRBD1 (5 bases). The CDR3 sequence is 15 residues long. The germline V gene encodes CDR1 SNHLY and CDR2 FYNNEI. V was shortened by 3 bases and J by 5 bases, with 16 bases between the two germline ends. The CDR3 reads CASSEEPRQKYGYTF. Written as DNA, the CDR3 is TGTGCCAGCAGTGAGGAGCCCCGACAGAAATATGGCTACACCTTC. Full variable domain (rest looked up from reference TRBV2 and TRBJ1-2): EPEVTQTPSHQVTQMGQEVILRCVPISNHLYFYWYRQILGQKVEFLVSFYNNEISEKSEIFDDQFSVERPDGSNFTLKIRSTKLEDSAMYFCASSEEPRQKYGYTFGSGTRLTVV.